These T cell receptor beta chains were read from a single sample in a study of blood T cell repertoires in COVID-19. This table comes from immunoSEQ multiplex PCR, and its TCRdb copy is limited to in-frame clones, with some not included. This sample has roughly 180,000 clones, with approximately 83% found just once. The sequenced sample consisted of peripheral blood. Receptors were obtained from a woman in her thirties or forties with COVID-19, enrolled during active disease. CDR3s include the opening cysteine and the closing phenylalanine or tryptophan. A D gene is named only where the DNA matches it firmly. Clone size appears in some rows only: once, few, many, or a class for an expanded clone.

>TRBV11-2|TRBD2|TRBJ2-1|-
CASSLGTSGRGGNEQFF
TGTGCCAGCAGCCTTGGGACTAGCGGGAGGGGGGGCAATGAGCAGTTCTTC
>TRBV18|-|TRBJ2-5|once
CASSPLGGVQETQYF
TGTGCCAGCTCCCCCCTCGGCGGGGTCCAAGAGACCCAGTACTTC
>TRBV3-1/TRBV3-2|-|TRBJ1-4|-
CASSQRQATNEKLFF
TGTGCCAGCAGCCAAAGACAGGCAACTAATGAAAAACTGTTTTTT
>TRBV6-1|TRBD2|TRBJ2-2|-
CASSVRKLAVNTGELFF
TGTGCCAGCAGTGTTCGAAAACTAGCGGTTAACACCGGGGAGCTGTTTTTT
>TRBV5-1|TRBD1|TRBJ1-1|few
CASSLTGDIEAFF
TGCGCCAGCAGCTTAACAGGGGATATTGAAGCTTTCTTT
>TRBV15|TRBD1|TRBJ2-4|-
CATSRLTGSAKNIQYF
TGTGCCACCAGCAGATTGACAGGGTCGGCCAAAAACATTCAGTACTTC
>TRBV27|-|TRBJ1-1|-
CASSLRGNTEAFF
TGTGCCAGCAGTTTGCGGGGGAACACTGAAGCTTTCTTT
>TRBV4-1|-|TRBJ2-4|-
CASSPSDGGLAKNIQYF
TGCGCCAGCAGCCCTTCCGACGGGGGTCTAGCCAAAAACATTCAGTACTTC
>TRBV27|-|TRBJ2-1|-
CASSVRTEQFF
TGTGCCAGCAGTGTGCGAACCGAGCAGTTCTTC
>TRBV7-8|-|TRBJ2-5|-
CASSPPRTQYF
TGTGCCAGCAGCCCCCCGAGAACCCAGTACTTC
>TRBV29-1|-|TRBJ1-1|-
CSGLPGGTEAFF
TGCAGCGGTCTACCGGGGGGTACTGAAGCTTTCTTT
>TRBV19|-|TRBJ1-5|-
CASSPHRGRSSNQPQHF
TGTGCCAGTAGTCCCCATAGGGGGAGATCGAGCAATCAGCCCCAGCATTTT
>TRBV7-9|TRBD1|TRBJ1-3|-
CASSLVDRVRGNTIYF
TGTGCCAGCAGCTTAGTCGACAGGGTCCGTGGAAACACCATATATTTT
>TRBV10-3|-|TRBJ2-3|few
CAISEGSAGSDTQYF
TGTGCCATCAGTGAAGGCTCGGCGGGGTCAGATACGCAGTATTTT
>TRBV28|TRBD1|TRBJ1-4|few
CASSLAGGGSNEKLFF
TGTGCCAGCAGTCTGGCAGGGGGCGGGAGTAATGAAAAACTGTTTTTT
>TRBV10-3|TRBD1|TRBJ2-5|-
CAIRSGTGEETQYF
TGTGCCATCAGATCCGGGACAGGGGAGGAGACCCAGTACTTC
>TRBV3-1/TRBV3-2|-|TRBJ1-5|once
CASSHSGANQPQHF
TGTGCCAGCAGCCATTCAGGGGCAAATCAGCCCCAGCATTTT
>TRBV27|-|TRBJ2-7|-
CASSLFGRAYEQYF
TGTGCCAGCAGTTTATTCGGCAGGGCCTACGAGCAGTACTTC
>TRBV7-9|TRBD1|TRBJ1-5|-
CASSLAQGRTNQPQHF
TGTGCCAGCAGCTTAGCACAGGGGAGGACCAATCAGCCCCAGCATTTT
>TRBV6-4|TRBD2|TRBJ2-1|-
CASSETSGNHNEQFF
TGTGCCAGCAGTGAGACTAGCGGGAATCACAATGAGCAGTTCTTC
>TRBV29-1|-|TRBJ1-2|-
CSVEDRAGYTF
TGCAGCGTTGAAGACAGGGCCGGCTACACCTTC
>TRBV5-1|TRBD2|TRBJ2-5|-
CASSSRTSGGVYQETQYF
TGCGCCAGCAGCTCTCGGACTAGCGGGGGGGTGTACCAAGAGACCCAGTACTTC
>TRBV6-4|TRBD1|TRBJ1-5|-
CASSPGQGNQPQHF
TGTGCCAGCAGCCCGGGACAGGGCAATCAGCCCCAGCATTTT
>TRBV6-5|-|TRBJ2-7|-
CASSSGLGTSSYEQYF
TGTGCCAGCAGTTCCGGTTTGGGCACCAGCTCCTACGAGCAGTACTTC